This paragraph reports one TCR beta chain. The antigen this receptor binds is unknown. Base qualities are not provided; no much larger clone lies one nucleotide away. The sample comes from a study of shared clonotypes between healthy human individuals (dated by TCRdb to about 2020). Regarding the research as a whole: A couple of women and a few men aged 18 to 49 years were included in the cohort. The study deeply sequenced blood TCR repertoires of about 5 healthy adults to estimate repertoire size and the extent of clonotype sharing between individuals. Different laboratories and diverse techniques were used to prepare libraries and sequence TCR repertoires, to increase sequencing depth and limit assay-specific biases. For each donor, CD4 naive and CD4 memory were each run on three plates, CD8 naive on two plates, and CD8 memory on one plate. Between about 0.94 and 8.9 billion PBMCs per donor were obtained by leukapheresis. Findings and caveats that apply to the study as a whole: Sampling was restricted to blood, and TCR repertoires in tissues likely differ from the TCR repertoires found in blood. Compared with non-shared clonotypes, the clonotypes found in all four sorted-subset donors had higher generation probabilities. Larger estimated clonotype richness was generally found for naive subsets than for memory subsets. Even with the large sequencing depth, rarefaction of the sorted-subset datasets indicated that sequencing was incomplete. Across a handful of donors, around 5.4% of naive CD4, approximately 3.6% of naive CD8, under 2.5% of memory CD4, and 0.4% of memory CD8 clonotypes were shared. The genetic and exposure-history diversity represented was limited by the small number of donors. Pairwise subsampling indicated that sequencing depth was expected to affect the degree of clonotype sharing among donors.

The donors were healthy, HIV-negative adults who had no recently reported acute infections or vaccinations. All donors were Caucasian adults living in Nashville, Tennessee, USA. CD4+ T cells were enriched by magnetic negative selection, after which naive cells were positively selected on CD45RA and the negative fraction was taken as the memory subset. Blood was collected by leukapheresis, and PBMCs were isolated by Ficoll-Histopaque density gradient centrifugation and then cryopreserved in liquid nitrogen vapor phase. Analytical flow cytometry was used to check the purity and quantity of each magnetically sorted T cell population. From each sorted fraction, genomic DNA was isolated and quantified by UV absorbance on a Nanodrop 2000c. For this chain, trimming is 6 bases at the V end and 4 bases at the J end, and the number of junction bases without a gene match is 11. Measured from the cysteine to the phenylalanine, the CDR3 is 16 residues long. Only the CDR3 part of the read is kept: 48 bases, read in frame from the first base. As encoded in the germline V gene, CDR1 is MDHEN while CDR2 is SYDVKM.

TCR CDR3 regions were amplified from genomic DNA by multiplex PCR using the deep immunoSEQ assay. Genomic DNA extracted from each cell subset was distributed evenly over all wells of several immunoSEQ 96-well plates, and each plate served as one replicate. For sorted subsets, approximately 190 ng genomic DNA, equal to about 30,000 T cell genomes, was loaded into each replicate PCR. Purified libraries were quantified with a Qubit 3.0 fluorometer, sized on a Bioanalyzer 2100, and re-quantified with the KAPA Library Quantification kit. Each immunoSEQ 96-well plate was sequenced on its own single-read 150-cycle Illumina NextSeq 550 flow cell. As for the authors' bioinformatics: The immunoSEQ output contained only junctional sequences without quality scores, so filtering could not match that applied to full-length reads. To assign V/J genes and CDR3, sequences were annotated against IMGT germline references using PyIR, a Python wrapper for IgBLAST v1.9. Any read was removed if the V/J assignment was weak (E-value above 1e-6), the CDR3 was missing, or the read contained stop codons, out-of-frame junctions, or ambiguous translated residues. V3J clonotypes were defined as sequences sharing an identical inferred V gene, J gene, and CDR3 amino acid sequence. Percentage overlap between repertoires was computed as shared unique clonotypes divided by the size of the smaller repertoire. Repertoire richness was assessed with RTK rarefaction, the Chao1 estimator, and Recon v2.1 estimates of unobserved clonotypes. OLGA was used to compute generation probabilities for all TCRbeta clonotypes that the gDNA method yielded from a handful of donors. The source is immuneACCESS, and TCRdb retained only in-frame sequences with V and J called. Part of the clones is not carried over; for the studies checked, unresolved V genes explain less than half of this, and the remainder is unexplained. V and J calls and clone size are as listed in that table; D and trimming were resolved from the DNA. In all, the sample holds approximately 2.1 million clones, and more than 80% of those were seen once. 0.39% of the sample lies in the top ten.

The sequenced sample was naive CD4+ T cells from PBMCs. Reading the label with the study, this specimen's cell subset or site is: CD45RA+ positively selected. The chain joins TRBV28 to TRBJ2-3, with 9 middle bases fitting TRBD1. The sequence derives from a man aged 18 to 29 in good health. Some clones in this sample may be carry-over from other donors' samples. The nucleotide sequence reads as follows: TGTGCCAGCAGCCGACTGGGACAGGGACGGCCAGATACGCAGTATTTT. Its amino acids are CASSRLGQGRPDTQYF.